This TCR beta chain appears in the sequencing data of a study of T cell responses to AZD1222 COVID-19 vaccine. About this clone itself: Its antigen is currently unknown.

The CDR3 spans 16 residues. The V end lost 3 bases, the J end lost 5 bases, and 19 bases lay between the germline ends. CDR1 and CDR2 from the germline V gene are LNHNV and YYDKDF (reference sequence). Produced via immunoSEQ multiplex PCR; TCRdb's table is partial and in-frame only. The sample yields about 160,000 clones, approximately 87% seen once. The study, taken as a whole, reports: White British ancestry dominated among donors, who included more females, and clonal diversity was possibly underestimated.

The material was peripheral blood, obtained 28 days after the second AZD1222 dose. The rearrangement joins TRBV15 to TRBJ1-2; no clear D gene. This TCR was sampled from an adult who received the AZD1222 COVID-19 vaccine. The CDR3 coding sequence is TGTGCCACCAGCAGTAGCCCTAACCCGGGGTTGTATGGCTACACCTTC. Translation: CATSSSPNPGLYGYTF.